Below, one TCR beta chain is given with its context. This sample was taken from a study of shared clonotypes between healthy human individuals. This CDR3 is 15 amino acids long. V shed 5 bases and J 6 bases; nucleotides not matched to a gene: 6. Per the germline V gene, CDR1 is LNHDA and CDR2 is SQIVND (reference sequence). Sorted-subset replicate PCRs used 200 ng of genomic DNA. This amount corresponded to approximately 30,000 T cell genomes. TCRdb's table, derived via immunoSEQ multiplex PCR, lists solely in-frame clones and lacks some. The table lists over 400,000 clones, around 95% of them singletons.

The genes are TRBV19 and TRBJ1-5; 11 bases line up with TRBD1. The receptor comes from a woman in her 30s in good health. Sample: naive CD4+ T cells sorted from blood. Subset specified: CD45RA+ positively selected. The CDR3 sequence is CASSFGTGGFQPQHF. For the CDR3, the DNA is TGTGCCAGTAGTTTCGGGACAGGGGGTTTTCAGCCCCAGCATTTT.